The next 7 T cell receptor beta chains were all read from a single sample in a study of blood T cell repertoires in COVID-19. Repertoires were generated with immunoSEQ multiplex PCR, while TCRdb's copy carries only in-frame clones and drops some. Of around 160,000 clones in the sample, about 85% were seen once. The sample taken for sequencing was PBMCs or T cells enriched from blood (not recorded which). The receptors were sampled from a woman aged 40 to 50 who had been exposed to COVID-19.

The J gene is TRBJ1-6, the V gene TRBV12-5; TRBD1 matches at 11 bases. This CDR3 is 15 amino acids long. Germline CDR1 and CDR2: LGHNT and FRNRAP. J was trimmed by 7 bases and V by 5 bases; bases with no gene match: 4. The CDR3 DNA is TGTGCTAGTGGTCCCTGGACAGGGGGCAATTCACCCCTCCACTTT. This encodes CASGPWTGGNSPLHF.

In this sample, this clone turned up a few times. DNA of the CDR3: TGCGCCAGCAGCCAGGGCACCTCGAGCAGAACCGGGGAGCTGTTTTTT. This translates into CASSQGTSSRTGELFF. The chain couples TRBV4-3 to TRBJ2-2; D not certain. V shed 3 bases and J shed 5 bases, with 16 bases lying between them. Germline loops: CDR1 LGHNA, CDR2 YSLEER. The CDR3 consists of 16 residues.

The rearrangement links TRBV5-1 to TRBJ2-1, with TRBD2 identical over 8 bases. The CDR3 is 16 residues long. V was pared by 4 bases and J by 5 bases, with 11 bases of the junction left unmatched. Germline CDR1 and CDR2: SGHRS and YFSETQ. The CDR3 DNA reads TGCGCCAGCAGCGCCTCCGGGACTAGACCCAACAATGAGCAGTTCTTC. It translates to CASSASGTRPNNEQFF.

CDR3 in DNA: TGTGCCAGCAGCGCTAACGACAGGGGGGGAAACTCCTACGAGCAGTACTTC. As protein: CASSANDRGGNSYEQYF. The J gene is TRBJ2-7, the V gene TRBV9; the match to TRBD1 covers 9 bases. The CDR3 has 17 amino acids. Trimming at V came to 3 bases and at J to 0 bases, leaving 10 bases not matched to a gene. The germline V gene encodes CDR1 SGDLS and CDR2 YYNGEE.

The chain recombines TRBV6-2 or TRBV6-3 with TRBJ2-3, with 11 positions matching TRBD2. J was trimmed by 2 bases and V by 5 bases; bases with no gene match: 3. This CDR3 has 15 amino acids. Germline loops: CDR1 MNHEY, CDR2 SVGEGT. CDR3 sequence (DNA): TGTGCCAGCAGTAATAGCGGGAGGGCCACAGATACGCAGTATTTT. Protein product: CASSNSGRATDTQYF.

CDR3 sequence: CSASRRDTQYF. The CDR3 region has the DNA TGCAGTGCTAGTCGGAGGGATACGCAGTATTTT. This chain joins TRBV20-1 and TRBJ2-3, with D possibly being TRBD2 (5 bases). CDR1 DFQATT and CDR2 SNEGSKA come from the germline V gene (reference sequence). The V and J ends lost 3 bases and 6 bases respectively, with 7 bases between them. The CDR3 spans 11 residues.

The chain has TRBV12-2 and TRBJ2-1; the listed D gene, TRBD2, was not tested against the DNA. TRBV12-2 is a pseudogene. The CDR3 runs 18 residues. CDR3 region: CASRLARFETSSYNEQFF. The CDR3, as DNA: TGTGCAAGTCGCTTAGCGCGGTTCGAGACTAGCTCCTACAATGAGCAGTTCTTC.